This T cell receptor (beta chain) is from a study of immune evolution from preneoplasia to lung adenocarcinoma. A note on this clone: Its antigen is as yet unknown.

Patient tissue came from resections in Japan or China, 2014–2017. TCRdb's copy holds only in-frame clones and misses some; the assay was immunoSEQ multiplex PCR. The table records 8,000 to 8,500 clones, 82% of them present only once. Overall study findings and caveats: From normal lung to invasive adenocarcinoma, top clone frequencies appeared to decrease.

This TCR was recovered from a person aged 65 to 79 with lung adenocarcinoma. The sample taken for sequencing was FFPE minimally invasive lung adenocarcinoma tissue.

Here the CDR3 DNA reads TGTGCCAGCAGTTACAGGACTAGCGGGGGGCTTCAGTTCTTC. Its protein is CASSYRTSGGLQFF. V usage is TRBV6-5 and J usage is TRBJ2-1, with 14 bases that match TRBD2. CDR1 MNHEY and CDR2 SVGAGI come from the germline V gene. The junction had 4 bases not matched to a gene; V was cut back by 2 bases and J by 13 bases. The CDR3 is 14 amino acids.